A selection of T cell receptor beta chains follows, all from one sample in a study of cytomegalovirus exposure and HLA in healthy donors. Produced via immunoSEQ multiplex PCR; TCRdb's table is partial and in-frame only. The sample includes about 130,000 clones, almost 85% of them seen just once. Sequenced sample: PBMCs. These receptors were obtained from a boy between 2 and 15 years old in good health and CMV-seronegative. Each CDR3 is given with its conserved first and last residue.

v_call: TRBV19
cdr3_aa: CASSPGIAGRVEKQFF

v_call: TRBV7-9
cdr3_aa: CASSFRRQGGRGEQYF

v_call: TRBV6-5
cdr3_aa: CASSYRAGGGEQFF

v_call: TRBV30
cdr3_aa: CAWSEGLVDTQYF

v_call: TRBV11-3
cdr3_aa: CASSYTGATEAFF

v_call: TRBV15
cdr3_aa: CATSRGGSDEQYF

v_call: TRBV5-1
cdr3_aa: CASSLGGPTGGSQPQHF

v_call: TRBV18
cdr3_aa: CASSPDRGGIQPQHF

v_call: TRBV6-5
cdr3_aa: CASAGTASGANVLTF

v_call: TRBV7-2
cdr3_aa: CASSPGGAAGTDTQYF

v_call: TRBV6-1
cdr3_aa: CASSPAQGYGYTF

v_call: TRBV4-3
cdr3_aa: CASSQKTGLPSTDTQYF

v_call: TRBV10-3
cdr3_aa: CAIKVGTDLMNTEAFF

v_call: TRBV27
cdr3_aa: CASSLGQASNTGELFF

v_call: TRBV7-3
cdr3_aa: CASSLIPGLGDSGELFF

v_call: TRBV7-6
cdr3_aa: CASSLVLADEQYF

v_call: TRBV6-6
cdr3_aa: CASSYAQGMNTEAFF

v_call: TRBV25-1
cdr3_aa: CASRSGDTQYF

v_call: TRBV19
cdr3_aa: CASTPQGLNTEAFF

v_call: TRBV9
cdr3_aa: CASSVGDRPNTEAFF

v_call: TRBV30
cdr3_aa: CACQGGAAEAFF

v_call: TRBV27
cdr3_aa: CASSLGGAGAEAFF

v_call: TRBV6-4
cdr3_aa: CASSDSAGEYNEQFF

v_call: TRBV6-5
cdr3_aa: CASLSPSGANVLTF

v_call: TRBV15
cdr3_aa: CATSPGDRVSGELFF

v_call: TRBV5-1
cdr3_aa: CASSLGTGGNEQFF

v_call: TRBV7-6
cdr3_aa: CASSPLLAGGSNTGELFF

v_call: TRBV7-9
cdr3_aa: CASAPGDTLNTEAFF

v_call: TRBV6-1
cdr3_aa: CASDIEGGVYEQYF

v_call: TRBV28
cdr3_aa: CASSWTGALGEQFF

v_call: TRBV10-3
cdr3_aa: CAISESDSVNTEAFF

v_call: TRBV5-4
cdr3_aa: CASSDRGANEKLFF

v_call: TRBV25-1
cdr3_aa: CAVAGAFEAFF

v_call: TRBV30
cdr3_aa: CAWSESDTIYEQYF

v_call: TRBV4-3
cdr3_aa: CASSQGRAGSGYGYTF

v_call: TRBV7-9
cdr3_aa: CASSLPSWGEDYGYTF

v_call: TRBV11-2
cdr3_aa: CASSLDNTEAFF

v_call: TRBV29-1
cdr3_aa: CSVDEGVGSPLHF

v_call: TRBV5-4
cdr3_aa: CASSKPGRTENYGYTF

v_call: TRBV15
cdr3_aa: CATSRDWGDYGYTF

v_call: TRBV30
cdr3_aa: CAWSVLWQGVGGYTF

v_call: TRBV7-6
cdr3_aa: CASSLISQGLAGDNEQFF

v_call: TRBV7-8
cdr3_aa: CASSLAGSSNQPQHF

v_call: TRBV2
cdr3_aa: CASSGDYTGELFF

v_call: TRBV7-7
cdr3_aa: CASSLVVMDTQYF

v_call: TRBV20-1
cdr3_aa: CSAKDYTEAFF

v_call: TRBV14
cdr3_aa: CASSLSNYNSPLHF